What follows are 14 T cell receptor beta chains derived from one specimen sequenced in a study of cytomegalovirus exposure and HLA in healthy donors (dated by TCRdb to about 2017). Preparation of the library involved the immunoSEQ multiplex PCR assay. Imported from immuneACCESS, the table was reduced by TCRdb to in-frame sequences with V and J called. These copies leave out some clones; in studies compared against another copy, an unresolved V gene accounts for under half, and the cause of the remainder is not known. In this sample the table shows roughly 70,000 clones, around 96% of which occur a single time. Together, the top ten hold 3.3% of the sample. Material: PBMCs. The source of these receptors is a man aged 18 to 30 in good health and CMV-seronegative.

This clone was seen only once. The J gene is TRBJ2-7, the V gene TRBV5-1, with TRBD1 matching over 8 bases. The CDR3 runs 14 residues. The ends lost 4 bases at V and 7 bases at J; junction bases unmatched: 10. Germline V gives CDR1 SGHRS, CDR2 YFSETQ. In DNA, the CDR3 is TGCGCCAGCAGCCAGGTGCAGGGGGCGGAAGAGCAGTACTTC. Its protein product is CASSQVQGAEEQYF.

CDR3 DNA sequence: TGTGCCTGGTCTCGAGGGGGTGCGAGGAACTATGGCTACACCTTC. Translating it yields CAWSRGGARNYGYTF. This rearrangement joins TRBV30 to TRBJ1-2, with a possible D match to TRBD1 (6 bases). Germline V gene lookup returns CDR1 GTSNPN and CDR2 SVGIG (reference sequence). The CDR3 consists of 15 residues. Trimming removed 5 bases from V and 2 bases from J, with 18 bases in between.

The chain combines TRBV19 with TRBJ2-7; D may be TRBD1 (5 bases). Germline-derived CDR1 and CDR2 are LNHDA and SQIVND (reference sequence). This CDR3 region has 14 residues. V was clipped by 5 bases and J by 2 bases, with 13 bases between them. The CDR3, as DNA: TGTGCCAGTAGTTTCCAGGGCCTCGCCTACGAGCAGTACTTC. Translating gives CASSFQGLAYEQYF.

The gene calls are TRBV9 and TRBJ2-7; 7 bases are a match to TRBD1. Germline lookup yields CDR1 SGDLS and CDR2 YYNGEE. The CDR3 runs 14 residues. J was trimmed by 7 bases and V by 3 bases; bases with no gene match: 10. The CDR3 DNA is TGTGCCAGCAGCGCACCGGGACAGACGGTGGAGCAGTACTTC. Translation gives CASSAPGQTVEQYF.

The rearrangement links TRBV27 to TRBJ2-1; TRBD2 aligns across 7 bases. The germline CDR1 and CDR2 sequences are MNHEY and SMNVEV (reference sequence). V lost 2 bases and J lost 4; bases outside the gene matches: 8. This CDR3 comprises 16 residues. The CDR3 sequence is CASSLIVGGGYNEQFF. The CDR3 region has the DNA TGTGCCAGCAGTTTAATCGTGGGGGGAGGGTACAATGAGCAGTTCTTC.

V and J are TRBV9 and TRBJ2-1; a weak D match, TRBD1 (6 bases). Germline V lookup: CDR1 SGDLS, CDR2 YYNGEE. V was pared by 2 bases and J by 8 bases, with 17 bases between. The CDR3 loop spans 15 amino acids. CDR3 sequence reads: CASSVPVLEGDEQFF. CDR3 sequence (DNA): TGTGCCAGCAGCGTTCCGGTCCTTGAGGGGGATGAGCAGTTCTTC. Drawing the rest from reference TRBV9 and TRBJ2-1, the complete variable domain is DSGVTQTPKHLITATGQRVTLRCSPRSGDLSVYWYQQSLDQGLQFLIQYYNGEERAKGNILERFSAQQFPDLHSELNLSSLELGDSALYFCASSVPVLEGDEQFFGPGTRLTVL.

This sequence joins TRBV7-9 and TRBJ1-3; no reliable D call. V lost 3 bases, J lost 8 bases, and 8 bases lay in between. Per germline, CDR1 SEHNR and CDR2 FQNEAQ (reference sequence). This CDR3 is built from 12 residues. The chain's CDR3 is CASSFFPDTIYF. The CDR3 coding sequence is TGTGCCAGCAGCTTTTTCCCGGACACCATATATTTT. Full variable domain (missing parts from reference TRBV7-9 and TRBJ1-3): DTGVSQNPRHKITKRGQNVTFRCDPISEHNRLYWYRQTLGQGPEFLTYFQNEAQLEKSRLLSDRFSAERPKGSFSTLEIQRTEQGDSAMYLCASSFFPDTIYFGEGSWLTVV.

The CDR3 DNA reads TGCGCCAGCAGCCAAGGAACCAGATCCGGAGACTATGGCTACACCTTC. Its protein is CASSQGTRSGDYGYTF. V and J are TRBV4-3 and TRBJ1-2, with D hard to call. Germline V gives CDR1 LGHNA, CDR2 YSLEER. The CDR3 spans 16 residues. Trimming stripped 1 base from V and 3 bases from J, with 15 bases between.

CDR3 nucleotide sequence: TGTGCCAGCAGCTTAAGGCTAGCGATACAAGAGACCCAGTACTTC. Translation: CASSLRLAIQETQYF. The V and J genes are TRBV7-2 and TRBJ2-5; tentative D call: TRBD2 (6 bases). Germline CDR1 SGHTA, CDR2 FQGNSA. V dropped 2 bases and J dropped 2 bases, with 12 bases sitting between them. This CDR3 has 15 residues.

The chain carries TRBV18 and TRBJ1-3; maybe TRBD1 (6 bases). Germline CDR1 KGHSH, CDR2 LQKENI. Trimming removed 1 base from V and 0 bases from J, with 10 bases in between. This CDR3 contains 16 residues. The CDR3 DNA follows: TGTGCCAGCTCACCACAGGGGGACACCTCTGGAAACACCATATATTTT. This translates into CASSPQGDTSGNTIYF.

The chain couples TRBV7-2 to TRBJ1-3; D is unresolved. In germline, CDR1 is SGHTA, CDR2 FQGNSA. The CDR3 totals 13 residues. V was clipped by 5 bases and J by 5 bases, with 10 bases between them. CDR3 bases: TGTGCCAGCAGCCTCAGGATCAGAAACACCATATATTTT. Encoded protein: CASSLRIRNTIYF.

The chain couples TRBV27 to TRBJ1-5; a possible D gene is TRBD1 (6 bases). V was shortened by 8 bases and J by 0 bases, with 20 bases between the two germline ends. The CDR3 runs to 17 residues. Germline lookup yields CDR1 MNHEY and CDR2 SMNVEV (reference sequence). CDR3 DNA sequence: TGTGCCAGCCGAGCCGGGGGGGGCCGATATAGCAATCAGCCCCAGCATTTT. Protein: CASRAGGGRYSNQPQHF.

The CDR3 bases are TGTGCCAGCAGCCCCGGCCGACTAGCGGGGGGGCGAGAGACCCAGTACTTC. Translation gives CASSPGRLAGGRETQYF. V and J are TRBV5-8 and TRBJ2-5; 14 nucleotides line up with TRBD2. CDR3 length: 17 amino acids. With 4 bases clipped from V and 4 bases from J, the junction kept 9 bases outside the gene matches. The V gene's germline CDR1 is SGHTS and CDR2 YDEGEE. Full variable domain (outside the CDR3, taken from reference TRBV5-8 and TRBJ2-5): EAGVTQSPTHLIKTRGQQATLRCSPISGHTSVYWYQQALGLGLQFLLWYDEGEERNRGNFPPRFSGRQFPNYSSELNVNALELEDSALYLCASSPGRLAGGRETQYFGPGTRLLVL.

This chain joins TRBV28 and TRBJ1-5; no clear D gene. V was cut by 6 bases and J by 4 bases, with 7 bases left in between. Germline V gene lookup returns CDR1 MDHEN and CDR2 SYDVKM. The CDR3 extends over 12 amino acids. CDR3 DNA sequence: TGTGCCAGCAGGCTGCAGAATCAGCCCCAGCATTTT. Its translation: CASRLQNQPQHF.